This entry describes one T cell receptor beta chain. With a much larger clone just one base away, this may be a read error. TCRdb used MiXCR to call clones anew from the PCR reads. The sample has 64,000 or so clones; under 20% are singletons. This CDR3 has 17 residues. Per the germline V gene, CDR1 is SSHAT and CDR2 is FNYEAQ (reference sequence). This sample was included in a study of metastatic and nonmetastatic thyroid tumors. Patients were all untreated before their thyroid surgery. The TCR comes from a male donor with papillary thyroid cancer or a benign thyroid nodule (not recorded which). Some clones in this sample may be carry-over from other donors' samples. The sequenced sample consisted of blood. The chain is built from TRBV7-7 and TRBJ2-1, with D perhaps TRBD2 (6 bases). The CDR3 region has the DNA TGTGCTAGCAGCCCCCTTGGGTGCCCGGGGGCCTACAATGAGCAGTTCTTC. Its protein is CASSPLGCPGAYNEQFF.